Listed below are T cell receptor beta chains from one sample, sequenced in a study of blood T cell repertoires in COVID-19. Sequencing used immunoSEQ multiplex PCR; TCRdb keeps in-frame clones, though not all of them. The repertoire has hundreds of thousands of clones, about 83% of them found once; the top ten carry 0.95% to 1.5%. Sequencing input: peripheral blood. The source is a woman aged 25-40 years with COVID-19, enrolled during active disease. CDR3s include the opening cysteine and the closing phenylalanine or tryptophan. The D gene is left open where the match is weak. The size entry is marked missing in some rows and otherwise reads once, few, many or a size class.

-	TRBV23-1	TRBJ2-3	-	TGCGCCAGCAGTCAATCGAGACGGATGAGGAGTGCAGATACGCAGTATTTT	CASSQSRRMRSADTQYF
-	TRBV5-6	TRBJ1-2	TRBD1	TGTGCCAGCAGCTTGGCAGGGGGAGGCTACACCTTC	CASSLAGGGYTF
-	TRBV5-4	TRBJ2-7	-	TGTGCCAGCAGCTTGGCCCAGGGCTCCTACGAGCAGTACTTC	CASSLAQGSYEQYF
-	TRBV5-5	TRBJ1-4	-	TGTGCCAGCAGCAGCAACACTAATGAAAAACTGTTTTTT	CASSSNTNEKLFF
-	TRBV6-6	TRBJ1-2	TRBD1	TGTGCCAGCAGTGCAGGGGGCGCAAACTATGGCTACACCTTC	CASSAGGANYGYTF
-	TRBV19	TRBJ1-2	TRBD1	TGTGCCAGTATTTCTACAGGGGGAGTGTCTGGCTACACCTTC	CASISTGGVSGYTF
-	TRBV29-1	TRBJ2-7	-	TGCAGCGTTGCACAGGGAACCTACGAGCAGTACTTC	CSVAQGTYEQYF
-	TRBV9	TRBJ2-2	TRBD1	TGTGCCAGCAGCGGTCGAACAGGGGTAGGAACCGGGGAGCTGTTTTTT	CASSGRTGVGTGELFF
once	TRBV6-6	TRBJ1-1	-	TGTGCCAGCAGTCCTGCGTGGAACACTGAAGCTTTCTTT	CASSPAWNTEAFF
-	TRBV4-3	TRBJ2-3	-	TGCGCCAGCAGCCAAGATATTAGCACAGATACGCAGTATTTT	CASSQDISTDTQYF
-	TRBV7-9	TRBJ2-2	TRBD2	TGTGCCAGCAGCTTATTAGTTAGCGGGATGTCCGGGGAGCTGTTTTTT	CASSLLVSGMSGELFF
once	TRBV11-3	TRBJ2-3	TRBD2	TGTGCCAGCAGCTTAGGAGCGGGACCAGATACGCAGTATTTT	CASSLGAGPDTQYF
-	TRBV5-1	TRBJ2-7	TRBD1	TGCGCCAGCAGTTCGGGACAGGTTTACGAGCAGTACTTC	CASSSGQVYEQYF
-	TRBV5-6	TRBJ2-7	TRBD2	TGTGCCAGCAGCATCTCGTGGCCGGGGGGGAGCGAGCAGTACTTC	CASSISWPGGSEQYF
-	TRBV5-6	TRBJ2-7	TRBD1	TGTGCCAGCAGCTCCCCCCTGACAGGGGTCTCCTACGAGCAGTACTTC	CASSSPLTGVSYEQYF
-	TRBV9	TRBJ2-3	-	TGTGCCAGCAGCCCTAGCCGGTTGAGAGGGCCCACAGATACGCAGTATTTT	CASSPSRLRGPTDTQYF